This TCR beta chain was observed in a study of blood T cell repertoires in COVID-19. Background on the study: The United States, Italy and Spain provided the acute and convalescent COVID-19 samples. The analysed material was cDNA or gDNA that came from T cells, B-cell-depleted T cells, or PBMCs.

In the original analysis: Reference gene primer amplification gave estimated nucleated cell counts. Assay: immunoSEQ multiplex PCR; the TCRdb copy retains only in-frame clones and omits some. V and J calls plus clone size are reproduced from that table; the DNA served to infer D and trimming. The repertoire holds more than 130,000 clones, with 84% as singletons. Sequenced sample: peripheral blood. The sequence came from a woman older than 75 in a cohort sampled during active or convalescent COVID-19.

CDR3 bases: TGTGCCAGCAGTTACTCGAGGTGGGACACTGAAGCTTTCTTT. Its translation is CASSYSRWDTEAFF. J is TRBJ1-1 and V is TRBV6-5; D remains ambiguous. This CDR3 is 14 amino acids long. V was cut by 0 bases and J by 3 bases, with 8 bases left in between. Germline assignment: CDR1 MNHEY and CDR2 SVGAGI.